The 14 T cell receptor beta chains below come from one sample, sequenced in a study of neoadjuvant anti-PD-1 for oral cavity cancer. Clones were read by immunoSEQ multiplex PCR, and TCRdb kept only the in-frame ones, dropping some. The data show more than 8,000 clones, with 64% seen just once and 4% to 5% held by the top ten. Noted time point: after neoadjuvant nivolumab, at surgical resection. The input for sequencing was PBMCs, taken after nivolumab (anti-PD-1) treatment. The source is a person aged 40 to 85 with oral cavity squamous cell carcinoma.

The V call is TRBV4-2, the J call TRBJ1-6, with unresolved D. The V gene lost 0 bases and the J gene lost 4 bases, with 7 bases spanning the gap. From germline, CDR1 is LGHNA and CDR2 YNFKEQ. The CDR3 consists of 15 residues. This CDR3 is CASSQEDGYNSPLHF. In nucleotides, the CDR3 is TGTGCCAGCAGCCAAGAAGACGGATATAATTCACCCCTCCACTTT.

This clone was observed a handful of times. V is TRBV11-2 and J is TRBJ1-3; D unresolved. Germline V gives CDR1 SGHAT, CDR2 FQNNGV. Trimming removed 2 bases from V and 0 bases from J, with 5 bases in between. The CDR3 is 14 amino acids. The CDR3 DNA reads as TGTGCCAGCAGCTTACTAAGCTCTGGAAACACCATATATTTT. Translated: CASSLLSSGNTIYF.

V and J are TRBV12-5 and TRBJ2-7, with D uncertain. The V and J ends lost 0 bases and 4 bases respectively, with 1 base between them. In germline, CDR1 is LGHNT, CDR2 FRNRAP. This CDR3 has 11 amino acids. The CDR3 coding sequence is TGTGCTAGTGGTTTGGTTTACGAGCAGTACTTC. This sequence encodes CASGLVYEQYF.

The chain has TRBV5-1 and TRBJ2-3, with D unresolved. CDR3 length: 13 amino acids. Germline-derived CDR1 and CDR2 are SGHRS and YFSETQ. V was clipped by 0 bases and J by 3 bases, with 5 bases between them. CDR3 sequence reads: CASSLEQTDTQYF. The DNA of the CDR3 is TGCGCCAGCAGCTTGGAGCAGACAGATACGCAGTATTTT.

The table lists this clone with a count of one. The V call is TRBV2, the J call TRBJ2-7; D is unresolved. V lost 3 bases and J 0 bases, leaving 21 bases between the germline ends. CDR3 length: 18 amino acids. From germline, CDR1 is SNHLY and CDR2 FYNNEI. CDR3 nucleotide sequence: TGTGCCAGCAGTGACCCCGCTCGTGAGTTTTTAGGCTCCTACGAGCAGTACTTC. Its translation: CASSDPAREFLGSYEQYF.

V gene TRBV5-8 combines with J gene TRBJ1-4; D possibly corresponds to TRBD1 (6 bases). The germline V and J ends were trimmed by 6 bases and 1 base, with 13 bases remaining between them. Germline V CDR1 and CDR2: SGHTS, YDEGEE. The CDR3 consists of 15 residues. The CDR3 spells CASIHMTGTNEKLFF. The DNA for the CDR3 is TGTGCCAGCATCCACATGACAGGAACTAATGAAAAACTGTTTTTT.

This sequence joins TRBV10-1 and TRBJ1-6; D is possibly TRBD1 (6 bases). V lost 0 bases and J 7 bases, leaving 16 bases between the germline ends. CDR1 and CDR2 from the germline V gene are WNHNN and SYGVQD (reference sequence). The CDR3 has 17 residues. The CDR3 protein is CASSESVGDTFNSPLHF. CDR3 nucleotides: TGCGCCAGCAGTGAGTCGGTCGGGGACACATTCAATTCACCCCTCCACTTT.

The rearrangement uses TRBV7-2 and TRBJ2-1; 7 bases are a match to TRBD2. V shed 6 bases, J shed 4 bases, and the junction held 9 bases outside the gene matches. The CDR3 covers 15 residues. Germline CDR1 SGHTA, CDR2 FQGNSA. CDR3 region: CASRYGLGFYNEQFF. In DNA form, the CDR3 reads TGTGCCAGCAGGTATGGACTAGGGTTTTACAATGAGCAGTTCTTC.

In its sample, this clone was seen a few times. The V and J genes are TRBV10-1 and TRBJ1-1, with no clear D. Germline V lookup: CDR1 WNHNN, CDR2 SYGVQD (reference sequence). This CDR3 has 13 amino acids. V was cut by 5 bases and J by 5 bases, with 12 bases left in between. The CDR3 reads CASSPRRGTEAFF. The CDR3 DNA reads TGCGCCAGCAGTCCTCGAAGAGGTACTGAAGCTTTCTTT.

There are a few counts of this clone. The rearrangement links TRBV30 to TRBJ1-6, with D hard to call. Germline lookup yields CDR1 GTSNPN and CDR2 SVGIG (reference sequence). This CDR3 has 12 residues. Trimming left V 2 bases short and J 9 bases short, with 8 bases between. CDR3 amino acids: CAWSSAVSPLHF. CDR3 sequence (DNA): TGTGCCTGGAGTTCTGCAGTTTCACCCCTCCACTTT.

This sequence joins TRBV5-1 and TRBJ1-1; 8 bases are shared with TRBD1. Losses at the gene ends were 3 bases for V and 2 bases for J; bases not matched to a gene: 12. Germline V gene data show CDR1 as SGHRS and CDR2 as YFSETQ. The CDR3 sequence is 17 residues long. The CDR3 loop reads CASSSKDRVKPNTEAFF. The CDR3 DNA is TGCGCCAGCAGCTCTAAGGACAGGGTTAAGCCCAACACTGAAGCTTTCTTT.

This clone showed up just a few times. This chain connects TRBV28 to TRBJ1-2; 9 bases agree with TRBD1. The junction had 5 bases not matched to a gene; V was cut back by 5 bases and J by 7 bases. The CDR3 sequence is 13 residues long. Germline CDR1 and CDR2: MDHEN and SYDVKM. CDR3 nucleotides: TGTGCCAGCAGTCGGACAGGGGCAAGTGGCTACACCTTC. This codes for CASSRTGASGYTF.

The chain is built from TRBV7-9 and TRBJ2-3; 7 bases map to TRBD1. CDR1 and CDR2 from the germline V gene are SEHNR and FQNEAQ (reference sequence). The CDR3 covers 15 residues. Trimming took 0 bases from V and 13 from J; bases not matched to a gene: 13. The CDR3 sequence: CASSLAGTALIREYF. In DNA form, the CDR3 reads TGTGCCAGCAGCTTAGCGGGGACAGCTTTAATACGGGAGTATTTT.

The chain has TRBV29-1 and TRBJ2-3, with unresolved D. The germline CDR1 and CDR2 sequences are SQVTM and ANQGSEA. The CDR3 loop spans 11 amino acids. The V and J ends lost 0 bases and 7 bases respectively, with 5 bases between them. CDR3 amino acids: CSVEEGYTQYF. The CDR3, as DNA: TGCAGCGTTGAAGAGGGGTATACGCAGTATTTT.